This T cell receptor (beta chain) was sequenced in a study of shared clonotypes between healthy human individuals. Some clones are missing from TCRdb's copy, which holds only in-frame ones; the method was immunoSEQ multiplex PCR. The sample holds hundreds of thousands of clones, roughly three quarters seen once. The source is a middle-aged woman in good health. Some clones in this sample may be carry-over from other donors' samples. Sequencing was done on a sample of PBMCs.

The CDR3 DNA reads as TGTGCCAGCAGCGTAGACCCTGACTGCTGTGGCTACACCTTC. Protein: CASSVDPDCCGYTF. The rearrangement joins TRBV9 to TRBJ1-2; D not certain. The germline CDR1 and CDR2 sequences are SGDLS and YYNGEE. Trimming shortened V by 0 bases and J by 7 bases, and 13 bases separated the two germline ends. The CDR3 is made up of 14 amino acids.